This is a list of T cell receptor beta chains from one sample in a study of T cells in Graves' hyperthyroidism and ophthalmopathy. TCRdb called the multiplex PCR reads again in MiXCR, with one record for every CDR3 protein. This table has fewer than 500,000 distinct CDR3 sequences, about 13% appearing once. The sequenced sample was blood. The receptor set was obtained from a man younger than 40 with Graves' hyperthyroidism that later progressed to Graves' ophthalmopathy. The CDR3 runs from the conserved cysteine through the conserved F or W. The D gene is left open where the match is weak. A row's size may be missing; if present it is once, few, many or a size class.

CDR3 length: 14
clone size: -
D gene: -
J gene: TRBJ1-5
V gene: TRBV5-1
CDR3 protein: CASSSGRIDQPQHF
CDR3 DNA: TGCGCCAGCAGCTCGGGACGGATCGATCAGCCCCAGCATTTT

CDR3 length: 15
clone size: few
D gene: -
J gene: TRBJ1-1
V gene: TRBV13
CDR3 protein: CASSLSAGPYTEAFF
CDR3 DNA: TGTGCCAGCAGCTTATCGGCAGGGCCTTACACTGAAGCTTTCTTT

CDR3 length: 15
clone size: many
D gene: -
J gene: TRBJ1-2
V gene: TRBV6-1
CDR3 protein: CASSALQGRGYGYTF
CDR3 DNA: TGTGCCAGCAGTGCCCTACAGGGTCGGGGCTATGGCTACACCTTC

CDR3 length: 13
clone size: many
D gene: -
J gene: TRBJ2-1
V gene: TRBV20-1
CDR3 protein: CSLLGGWYNEQFF
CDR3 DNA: TGCAGTCTCCTGGGGGGCTGGTACAATGAGCAGTTCTTC

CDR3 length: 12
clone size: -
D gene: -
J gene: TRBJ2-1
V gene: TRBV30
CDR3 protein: CAWSVWGSEQFF
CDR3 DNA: TGTGCCTGGAGTGTATGGGGCTCGGAGCAGTTCTTC

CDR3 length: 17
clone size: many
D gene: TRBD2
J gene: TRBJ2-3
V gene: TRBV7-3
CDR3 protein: CASSPHASGALSDTQYF
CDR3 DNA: TGTGCCAGCAGCCCTCATGCCAGCGGGGCCCTTAGTGATACGCAGTATTTT

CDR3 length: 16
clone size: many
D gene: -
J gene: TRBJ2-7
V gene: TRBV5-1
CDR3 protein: CASSLSGQGSSYEQYF
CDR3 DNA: TGCGCCAGCAGCTTGTCCGGCCAGGGAAGCTCCTACGAGCAGTACTTC

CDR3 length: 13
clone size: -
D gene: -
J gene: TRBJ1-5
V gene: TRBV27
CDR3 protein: CASSLSGGRAQHF
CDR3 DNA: TGTGCCAGCAGTTTATCGGGAGGCCGGGCCCAGCATTTT

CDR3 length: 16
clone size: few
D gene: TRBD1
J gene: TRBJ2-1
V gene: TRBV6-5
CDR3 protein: CASSYSSGQVNDEQFF
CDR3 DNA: TGTGCCAGCAGTTACTCATCGGGACAGGTTAATGATGAGCAGTTCTTC

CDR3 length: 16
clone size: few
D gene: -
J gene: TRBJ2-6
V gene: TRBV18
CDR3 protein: CASSPTSLAGANVLTF
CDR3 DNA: TGTGCCAGCTCACCTACTAGTCTGGCTGGGGCCAACGTCCTGACTTTC

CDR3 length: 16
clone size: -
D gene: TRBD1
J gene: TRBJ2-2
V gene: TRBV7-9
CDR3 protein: CASSPSPGQGLGELFF
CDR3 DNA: TGTGCCAGCAGCCCATCACCGGGACAGGGTTTAGGGGAGCTGTTTTTT

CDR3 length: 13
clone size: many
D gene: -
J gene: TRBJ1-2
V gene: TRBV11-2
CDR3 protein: CASSPSWPVGYTF
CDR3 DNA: TGTGCCAGCAGCCCCTCTTGGCCGGTTGGCTACACCTTC

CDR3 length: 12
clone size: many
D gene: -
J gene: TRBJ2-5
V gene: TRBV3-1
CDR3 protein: CASSHRQETQYF
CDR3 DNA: TGTGCCAGCAGCCACCGTCAAGAGACCCAGTACTTC

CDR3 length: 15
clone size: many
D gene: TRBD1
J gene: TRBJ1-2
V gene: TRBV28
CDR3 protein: CASSQRGTGGYGYTF
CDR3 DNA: TGTGCCAGCAGTCAAAGGGGGACAGGGGGGTATGGCTACACCTTC

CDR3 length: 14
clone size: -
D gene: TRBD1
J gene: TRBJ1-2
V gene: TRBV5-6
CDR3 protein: CASSPLTGNYGYTF
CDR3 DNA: TGTGCCAGCAGCCCCTTGACAGGGAACTATGGCTACACCTTC

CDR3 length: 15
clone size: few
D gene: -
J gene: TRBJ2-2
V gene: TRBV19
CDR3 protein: CASSIDTVNTGELFF
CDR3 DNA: TGTGCCAGTAGTATCGACACTGTGAACACCGGGGAGCTGTTTTTT

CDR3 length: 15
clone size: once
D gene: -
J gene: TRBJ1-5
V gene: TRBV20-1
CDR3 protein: CSARDARGGNQPQHF
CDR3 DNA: TGCAGTGCTAGAGATGCCCGTGGAGGGAATCAGCCCCAGCATTTT

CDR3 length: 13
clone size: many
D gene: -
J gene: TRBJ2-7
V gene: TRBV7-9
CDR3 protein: CASSRDGGYEQYF
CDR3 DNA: TGTGCCAGCAGCCGGGACGGTGGCTACGAGCAGTACTTC

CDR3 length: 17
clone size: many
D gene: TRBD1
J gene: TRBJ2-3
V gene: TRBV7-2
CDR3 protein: CASCLGQARPNTDTQYF
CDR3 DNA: TGTGCCAGCTGCTTGGGACAGGCTCGACCAAACACAGATACGCAGTATTTT

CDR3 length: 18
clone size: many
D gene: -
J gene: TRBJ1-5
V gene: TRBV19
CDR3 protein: CAKQAQETVGRRNQPQHF
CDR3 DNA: TGTGCCAAGCAGGCGCAGGAGACGGTCGGGCGTAGGAATCAGCCCCAGCATTTT

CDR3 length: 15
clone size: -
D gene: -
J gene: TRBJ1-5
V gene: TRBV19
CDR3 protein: CASSIPFGPNQPQHF
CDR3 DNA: TGTGCCAGTAGTATCCCCTTCGGTCCCAATCAGCCCCAGCATTTT

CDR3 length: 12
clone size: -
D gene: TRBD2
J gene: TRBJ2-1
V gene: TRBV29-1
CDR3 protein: CSSGLGGHEQFF
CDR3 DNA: TGCAGCTCGGGACTAGGGGGGCATGAGCAGTTCTTC

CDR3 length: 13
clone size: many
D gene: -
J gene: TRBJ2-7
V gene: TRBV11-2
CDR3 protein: CASSLDFSYEQYF
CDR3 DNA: TGTGCCAGCAGCTTAGACTTCTCCTACGAGCAGTACTTC

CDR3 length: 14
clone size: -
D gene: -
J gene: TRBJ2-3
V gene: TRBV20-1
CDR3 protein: CSAIGGDGTDTQYF
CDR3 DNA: TGCAGTGCTATCGGGGGTGATGGCACAGACACGCAGTATTTT

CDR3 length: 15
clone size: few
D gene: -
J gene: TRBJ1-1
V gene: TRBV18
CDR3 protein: CASSPRGNMNTEAFF
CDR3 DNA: TGTGCCAGCTCACCACGAGGCAACATGAACACTGAAGCTTTCTTT

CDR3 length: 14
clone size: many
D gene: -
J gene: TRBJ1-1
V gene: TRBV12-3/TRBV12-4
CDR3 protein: CASNSIGANTEAFF
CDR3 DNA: TGTGCCAGCAACTCTATTGGCGCGAACACTGAAGCTTTCTTT

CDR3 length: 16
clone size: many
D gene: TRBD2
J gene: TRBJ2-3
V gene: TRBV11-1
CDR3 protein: CASSLGFGGSTDTQYF
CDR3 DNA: TGTGCCAGCAGCTTAGGGTTCGGGGGGTCCACAGATACGCAGTATTTT

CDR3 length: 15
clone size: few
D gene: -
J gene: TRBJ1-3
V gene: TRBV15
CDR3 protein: CATSRTVSSGNTIYF
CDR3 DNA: TGTGCCACCAGCAGAACAGTCTCTTCTGGAAACACCATATATTTT

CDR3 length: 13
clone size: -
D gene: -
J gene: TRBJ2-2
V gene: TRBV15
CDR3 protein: CATSKENTGELFF
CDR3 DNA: TGTGCCACCAGTAAAGAGAACACCGGGGAGCTGTTTTTT

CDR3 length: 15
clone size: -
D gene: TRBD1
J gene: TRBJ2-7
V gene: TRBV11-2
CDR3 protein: CASSLDRGNPYEQYF
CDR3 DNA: TGTGCCAGCAGCTTAGACAGGGGGAATCCCTACGAGCAGTACTTC

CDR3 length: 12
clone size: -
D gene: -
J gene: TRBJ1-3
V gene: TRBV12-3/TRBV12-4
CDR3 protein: CASSFETNTIYF
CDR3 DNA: TGTGCCAGCAGTTTTGAGACAAACACCATATATTTT

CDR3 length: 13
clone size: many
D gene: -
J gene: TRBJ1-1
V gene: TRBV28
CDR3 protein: CASRLTGNTEAFF
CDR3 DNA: TGTGCCAGCAGGCTGACAGGGAACACTGAAGCTTTCTTT

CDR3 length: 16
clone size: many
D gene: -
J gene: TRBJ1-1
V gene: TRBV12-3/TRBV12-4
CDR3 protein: CASRPPVVRVGAEAFF
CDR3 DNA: TGTGCCAGCAGACCCCCTGTGGTCAGGGTCGGAGCTGAAGCTTTCTTT

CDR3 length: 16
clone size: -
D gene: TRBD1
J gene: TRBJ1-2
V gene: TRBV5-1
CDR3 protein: CASSSGTGNFDYGYTF
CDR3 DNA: TGTGCCAGCAGCTCCGGGACAGGGAACTTCGACTATGGCTACACCTTC

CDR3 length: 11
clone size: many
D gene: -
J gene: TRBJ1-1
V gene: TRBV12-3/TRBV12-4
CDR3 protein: CASSFLTEPFF
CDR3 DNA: TGTGCCAGCAGTTTTCTGACTGAACCTTTCTTT

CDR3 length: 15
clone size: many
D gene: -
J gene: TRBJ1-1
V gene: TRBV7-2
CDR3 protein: CASSLIGGRYTEAFF
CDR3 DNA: TGTGCCAGCAGCTTGATAGGGGGAAGGTACACTGAAGCTTTCTTT

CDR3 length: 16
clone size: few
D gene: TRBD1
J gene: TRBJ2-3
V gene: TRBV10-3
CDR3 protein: CAITEEGTGKTDTQYF
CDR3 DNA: TGTGCCATCACCGAAGAGGGGACAGGGAAAACAGATACGCAGTATTTT

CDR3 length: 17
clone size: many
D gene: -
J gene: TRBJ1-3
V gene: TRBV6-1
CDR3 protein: CASSYSGGLGTGNTIYF
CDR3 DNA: TGTGCCAGCAGTTACAGCGGGGGGTTAGGGACTGGAAACACCATATATTTT

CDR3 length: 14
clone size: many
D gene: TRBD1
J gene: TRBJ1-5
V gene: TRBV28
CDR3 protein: CASRGQGWYQPQHF
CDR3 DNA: TGTGCCAGCAGGGGACAGGGTTGGTACCAGCCCCAGCATTTT

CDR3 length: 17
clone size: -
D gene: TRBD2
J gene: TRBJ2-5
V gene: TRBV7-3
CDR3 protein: CASSLTGLAGARETQYF
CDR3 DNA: TGTGCCAGCAGCTTAACTGGACTAGCGGGGGCCCGAGAGACCCAGTACTTC

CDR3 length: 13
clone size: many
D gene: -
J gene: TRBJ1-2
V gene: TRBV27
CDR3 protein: CASSLTSRNGYTF
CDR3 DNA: TGTGCCAGCAGTTTGACATCAAGAAATGGCTACACCTTC

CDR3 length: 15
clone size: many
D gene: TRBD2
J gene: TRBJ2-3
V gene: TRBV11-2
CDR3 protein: CASSLGAGGPDTQYF
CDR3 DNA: TGTGCCAGCAGCTTAGGGGCGGGGGGGCCAGATACGCAGTATTTT

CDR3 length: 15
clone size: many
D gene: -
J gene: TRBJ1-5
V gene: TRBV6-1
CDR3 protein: CASSEWKDSNQPQHF
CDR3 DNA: TGTGCCAGCAGTGAATGGAAGGATAGCAATCAGCCCCAGCATTTT

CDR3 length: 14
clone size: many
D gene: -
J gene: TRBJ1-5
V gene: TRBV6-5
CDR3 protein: CASSYSRGSQPQHF
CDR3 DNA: TGTGCCAGCAGTTACTCGCGGGGCAGTCAGCCCCAGCATTTT

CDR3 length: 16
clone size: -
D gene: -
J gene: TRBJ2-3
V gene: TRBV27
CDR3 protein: CASSLGVRGPGDTQYF
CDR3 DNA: TGTGCCAGCAGTTTAGGGGTGCGGGGGCCCGGAGATACGCAGTATTTT

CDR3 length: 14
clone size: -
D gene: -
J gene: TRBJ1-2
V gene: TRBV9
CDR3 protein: CASSVEGRPYGYTF
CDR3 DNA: TGTGCCAGCAGCGTAGAGGGGAGACCGTATGGCTACACCTTC

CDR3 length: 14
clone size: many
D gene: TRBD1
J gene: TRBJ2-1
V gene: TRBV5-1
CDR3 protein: CASSFDREIDEQFF
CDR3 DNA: TGCGCCAGCAGCTTTGACAGGGAGATCGATGAGCAGTTCTTC

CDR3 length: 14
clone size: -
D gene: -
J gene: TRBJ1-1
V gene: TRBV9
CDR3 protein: CASSVEASDTEAFF
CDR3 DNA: TGTGCCAGCAGCGTAGAGGCATCGGACACTGAAGCTTTCTTT

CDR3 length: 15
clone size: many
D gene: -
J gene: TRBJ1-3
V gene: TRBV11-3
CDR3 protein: CASSTYRFSGNTIYF
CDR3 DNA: TGTGCCAGCAGCACATACAGGTTCTCTGGAAACACCATATATTTT

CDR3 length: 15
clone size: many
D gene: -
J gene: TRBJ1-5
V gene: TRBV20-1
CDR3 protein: CSAREGGFSNQPQHF
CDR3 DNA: TGCAGTGCTAGAGAGGGAGGTTTTAGCAATCAGCCCCAGCATTTT

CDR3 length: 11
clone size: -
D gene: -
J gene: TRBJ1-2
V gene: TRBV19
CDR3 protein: CASSMRDGYTF
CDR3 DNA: TGTGCCAGTAGTATGAGGGATGGCTACACCTTC

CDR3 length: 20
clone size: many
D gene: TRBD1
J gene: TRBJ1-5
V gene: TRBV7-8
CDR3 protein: CASSLGGGQGLSKGNQPQHF
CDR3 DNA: TGTGCCAGCAGCTTAGGAGGGGGACAGGGCCTCTCCAAGGGCAATCAGCCCCAGCATTTT

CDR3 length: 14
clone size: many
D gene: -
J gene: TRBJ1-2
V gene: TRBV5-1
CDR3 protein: CASSLSWDLYGYTF
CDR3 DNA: TGCGCCAGCAGCTTGAGTTGGGATCTCTATGGCTACACCTTC

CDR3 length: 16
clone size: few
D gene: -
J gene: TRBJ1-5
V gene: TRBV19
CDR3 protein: CASSFDRWNGNQPQHF
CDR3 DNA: TGTGCCAGTAGTTTCGACCGGTGGAACGGCAATCAGCCCCAGCATTTT